A single sample gave rise to the 2 T cell receptor beta chains below, sequenced in a study of blood T cell repertoires in COVID-19. The table came from immunoSEQ multiplex PCR; TCRdb's copy has only in-frame clones and leaves some out. The sample records some 140,000 clones, about 80% being singletons. The sample comprised peripheral blood. All receptors derive from a woman aged 60-75 years with acute or convalescent COVID-19.

This sequence joins TRBV11-1 and TRBJ1-5; D ambiguous. The CDR3 loop spans 13 amino acids. In germline, CDR1 is SGHAT, CDR2 FQDESV (reference sequence). V lost 1 base and J lost 4, with 5 bases in between. In nucleotides, the CDR3 is TGTGCCAGCAGCTTAGGGAGGAATCAGCCCCAGCATTTT. This encodes CASSLGRNQPQHF.

The rearrangement links TRBV15 to TRBJ1-4; 7 bases line up with TRBD1. This CDR3 is built from 15 residues. V dropped 3 bases and J dropped 4; count of bases not matched to a gene: 5. The V gene's germline CDR1 is LNHNV and CDR2 YYDKDF (reference sequence). CDR3 sequence (DNA): TGTGCCACCAGCAGTGGACAGGCGATTAATGAAAAACTGTTTTTT. This sequence encodes CATSSGQAINEKLFF.